The 9 T cell receptor beta chains reported below all come from one sample, sequenced in a study of blood T cells in healthy people across ages. Combining a sample-barcoded 5' primer with a J-beta primer mix, a second PCR ran for roughly 7 to 11 cycles. TCRdb itself ran the 5' RACE reads through MiXCR, one entry per CDR3 protein. The sample lists approximately 900,000 distinct CDR3 sequences; roughly 50% were seen once. Sequenced sample: blood. These TCRs come from a man aged 30-40 years in good health.

Only a few counts were recorded for this clonotype. The chain recombines TRBV20-1 with TRBJ2-5; TRBD1 or TRBD2 may be the D gene (5 bases each). V shed 4 bases and J shed 4 bases, with 10 bases lying between them. The CDR3 has 12 residues. Germline assignment: CDR1 DFQATT and CDR2 SNEGSKA (reference sequence). The CDR3 DNA sequence: TGCAGTGCTATCGGGGCGGGAGAGACCCAGTACTTC. Amino acids: CSAIGAGETQYF.

The chain combines TRBV4-1 with TRBJ2-1, with 8 bases that match TRBD1. CDR3 size: 16 residues. Germline trimming cut 1 base from V and 6 bases from J; bases unmatched to any gene: 8. Germline assignment: CDR1 MGHRA and CDR2 YSYEKL. CDR3 coding DNA: TGCGCCAGCAGCCAAGTGATGCGGACAGGGATCAATGAGCAGTTCTTC. Amino acids: CASSQVMRTGINEQFF.

The chain is built from TRBV5-6 and TRBJ2-7; D assignment may be TRBD1 or TRBD2 (6 bases each). The CDR3 totals 18 residues. Germline CDR1 is SGHDT and CDR2 is YYEEEE. V shed 0 bases and J shed 3 bases, with 22 bases lying between them. The CDR3 region is CASSLEGGRDSRIYEQYF. The CDR3 DNA follows: TGTGCCAGCAGCTTGGAAGGGGGGCGCGACAGCAGAATCTACGAGCAGTACTTC.

CDR3 coding DNA: TGCAGTGCCACAACCGGACAGGGGATCTATGGCTACACCTTC. It is translated as CSATTGQGIYGYTF. J is TRBJ1-2 and V is TRBV20-1; 9 bases line up with TRBD1. In germline, CDR1 is DFQATT, CDR2 SNEGSKA (reference sequence). The CDR3 contains 14 residues. The ends lost 6 bases at V and 4 bases at J; junction bases unmatched: 9.

This clonotype was observed at least ten times. The rearrangement joins TRBV25-1 to TRBJ2-7; 11 nucleotides agree with TRBD1. The germline V gene encodes CDR1 MGHDK and CDR2 SYGVNS. Losses at the gene ends were 4 bases for V and 4 bases for J; bases not matched to a gene: 3. The length of the CDR3 is 14 residues. The CDR3 sequence: CASSGDRGSYEQYF. Here the CDR3 DNA reads TGTGCCAGCAGTGGGGACAGGGGGTCTTACGAGCAGTACTTC.

V gene TRBV18 combines with J gene TRBJ2-1; 7 nucleotides match TRBD2. Germline CDR1 and CDR2: KGHSH and LQKENI. Trimming at V came to 0 bases and at J to 4 bases, leaving 3 bases not matched to a gene. There are 15 residues in the CDR3. The CDR3 reads CASSPPLGGYNEQFF. The DNA for the CDR3 is TGTGCCAGCTCACCACCTCTGGGGGGGTACAATGAGCAGTTCTTC.

This clonotype was picked up a small number of times. The CDR3 reads CASSFGAGTQETQYF. The DNA for the CDR3 is TGCGCCAGCAGCTTCGGAGCGGGGACCCAAGAGACCCAGTACTTC. The chain is built from TRBV5-1 and TRBJ2-5; 7 bases line up with TRBD2. Germline CDR1 reads SGHRS; CDR2 reads YFSETQ. Trimming at V came to 2 bases and at J to 1 base, leaving 5 bases not matched to a gene. This CDR3 has 15 amino acids. Combining the CDR3 with reference TRBV5-1 and TRBJ2-5 gives the whole variable domain KAGVTQTPRYLIKTRGQQVTLSCSPISGHRSVSWYQQTPGQGLQFLFEYFSETQRNKGNFPGRFSGRQFSNSRSEMNVSTLELGDSALYLCASSFGAGTQETQYFGPGTRLLVL.

V gene TRBV29-1 combines with J gene TRBJ2-1; D remains ambiguous. The V end lost 8 bases, the J end lost 7 bases, and 18 bases lay between the germline ends. From germline, CDR1 is SQVTM and CDR2 ANQGSEA. The CDR3 covers 13 residues. The CDR3 loop is CSSQKAPANEQFF. The CDR3 DNA sequence: TGCAGCTCCCAGAAGGCCCCCGCGAATGAGCAGTTCTTC.

The rearrangement links TRBV10-3 to TRBJ2-3; D tentatively fits TRBD1 or TRBD2 (5 bases each). This CDR3 is 14 amino acids long. Germline values: CDR1 ENHRY, CDR2 SYGVKD. The V and J ends lost 7 bases and 8 bases respectively, with 19 bases between them. This chain's CDR3 is CAITGPTLGGTQYF. The DNA of the CDR3 is TGTGCCATCACTGGGCCCACCCTTGGGGGTACGCAGTATTTT.